Listed below are T cell receptor beta chains from one sample, sequenced in a study of siplizumab effects on memory and regulatory T cells. Only in-frame clones appear in the TCRdb table, and some are missing; sequencing was by immunoSEQ multiplex PCR. This repertoire shows some 80,000 clones, 95% found once; its top ten account for less than 20%. The material sequenced was CD8+ T cells sorted from blood. Every receptor here comes from a human donor in good health. CDR3s include the opening cysteine and the closing phenylalanine or tryptophan. The D gene is left open where the match is weak.

j_call v_call d_call cdr3_nt cdr3_aa
TRBJ1-1 TRBV4-1 . TGCGCCAGCAGCCAATCCAGAGAGACTGAAGCTTTCTTT CASSQSRETEAFF
TRBJ1-2 TRBV25-1 . TGTGCCAGCTGGGGTATGACCGGCAGCTACACCTTC CASWGMTGSYTF
TRBJ1-2 TRBV2 . TGTGCCAGCACCGGGACCGGCAGGGGCTACACCTTC CASTGTGRGYTF
TRBJ2-2 TRBV29-1 TRBD2 TGCAGCGTGGCCGGGACTAGCCAGTTTCATTCCGGGGAGCTGTTTTTT CSVAGTSQFHSGELFF
TRBJ1-2 TRBV27 . TGTGCCAGCAGCAACCCCGGTTGGGCGGATGGCTACACCTTC CASSNPGWADGYTF
TRBJ2-7 TRBV5-1 TRBD2 TGCGCCAGCAGCTTTTTTATCGGGAGGACCCCCTACGAGCAGTACTTC CASSFFIGRTPYEQYF
TRBJ2-5 TRBV2 . TGTGCCAGCTCACCCGAGGCAGTTCTCGAGGGGACCCAGTACTTC CASSPEAVLEGTQYF
TRBJ1-2 TRBV27 TRBD1 TGTGCCAGCAGTAAACAGGGGCATGGCTACACCTTC CASSKQGHGYTF
TRBJ2-3 TRBV29-1 . TGCAGCGTTGCGGGACTGAGCACAGATACGCAGTATTTT CSVAGLSTDTQYF
TRBJ1-5 TRBV19 TRBD1 TGTGCCAGTAGTCCTGGGACAGGGAATTATCAGCCCCAGCATTTT CASSPGTGNYQPQHF
TRBJ2-1 TRBV27 TRBD2 TGTGCCAGCAGGAAAAGCGGGAGCTCCTACAATGAGCAGTTCTTC CASRKSGSSYNEQFF